Each of the 6 T cell receptor beta chains below was sequenced from the same sample in a study of siplizumab effects on memory and regulatory T cells. Clones were read by immunoSEQ multiplex PCR, and TCRdb kept only the in-frame ones, dropping some. The sample lists 85,000 to 130,000 clones; under 95% were seen once. The sample was Tregs sorted from blood. These receptors were obtained from a human donor in good health.

The chain uses TRBV7-3 and TRBJ2-7, with 14 bases matching TRBD2. The trim removed 5 bases at V and 5 bases at J, leaving 11 bases unmatched. The CDR3 contains 17 residues. The germline V gene has CDR1 SGHTA and CDR2 FQGTGA. DNA of the CDR3: TGTGCCAGCAGCGCTCAAGGCCCGGGACTAGCGGGAGACGAGCAGTACTTC. Translated: CASSAQGPGLAGDEQYF.

The rearrangement links TRBV7-3 to TRBJ2-7; D may match TRBD1 or TRBD2 (6 bases each). CDR1 and CDR2 from the germline V gene are SGHTA and FQGTGA. Trimming pared 0 bases from V and 3 bases from J, leaving 12 bases between. This CDR3 has 15 residues. CDR3 sequence: CASSLTTGAIYEQYF. The CDR3 DNA sequence: TGTGCCAGCAGCTTAACGACGGGGGCGATCTACGAGCAGTACTTC.

The chain links TRBV7-6 to TRBJ2-3; D uncertain. Germline lookup yields CDR1 SGHVS and CDR2 FNYEAQ. The germline V and J ends were trimmed by 2 bases and 6 bases, with 12 bases remaining between them. The CDR3 has 14 residues. CDR3 sequence: CASSLTTTWDTQYF. The CDR3 coding sequence is TGTGCCAGCAGCTTAACTACTACCTGGGATACGCAGTATTTT. Combining the CDR3 with reference TRBV7-6 and TRBJ2-3 gives the whole variable domain GAGVSQSPRYKVTKRGQDVALRCDPISGHVSLYWYRQALGQGPEFLTYFNYEAQQDKSGLPNDRFSAERPEGSISTLTIQRTEQRDSAMYRCASSLTTTWDTQYFGPGTRLTVL.

The chain joins TRBV27 to TRBJ1-2, with D possibly TRBD1 on 5 matching bases. CDR3 length equals 13 residues. Germline lookup yields CDR1 MNHEY and CDR2 SMNVEV (reference sequence). Trimming shortened V by 6 bases and J by 8 bases, and 16 bases separated the two germline ends. DNA for the CDR3: TGTGCCAGCAGCCGTCAAACAGGCTCCGGCTACACCTTC. Its protein is CASSRQTGSGYTF.

This clone came up once. The V gene is TRBV10-3, the J gene TRBJ2-1, with TRBD2 identical over 11 bases. V trimming: 4 bases; J trimming: 7 bases; junction bases outside the gene matches: 3. Germline V gene data show CDR1 as ENHRY and CDR2 as SYGVKD. The CDR3 has 14 amino acids. The CDR3 DNA reads as TGTGCCATCAGTGGACTAGCGGGGATTAATGAGCAGTTCTTC. Translation: CAISGLAGINEQFF.

CDR3 DNA: TGTGCCAGCAGCCAAGGTTTGGTCTACGAGCAGTACTTC. Protein sequence: CASSQGLVYEQYF. The J gene is TRBJ2-7, the V gene TRBV4-2; no clear D. The CDR3 totals 13 residues. V gave up 1 base and J gave up 3 bases, with 7 bases separating them. Per the germline V gene, CDR1 is LGHNA and CDR2 is YNFKEQ.